This passage covers 8 T cell receptor beta chains from one sample sequenced in a study of Tregs in tolerant kidney transplant recipients. Sequencing was performed with immunoSEQ multiplex PCR; in TCRdb, only in-frame clones are kept and a portion is missing. The sample records 200,000 to 300,000 clones, roughly four fifths being singletons. Specimen: CD4+ T cells from blood. All receptors derive from a human donor in good health.

The table lists this clone with a few counts. The gene calls are TRBV2 and TRBJ1-2, with 9 positions matching TRBD1. With V trimmed by 4 bases and J by 6 bases, 9 bases remained unmatched. The CDR3 is 15 amino acids. The germline gives CDR1 SNHLY, CDR2 FYNNEI. CDR3 nucleotides: TGTGCCAGCAGTGGCGAGGGACAGGGAGTTGATGGCTACACCTTC. Translation: CASSGEGQGVDGYTF. The full variable domain, with the rest looked up from reference TRBV2 and TRBJ1-2, is EPEVTQTPSHQVTQMGQEVILRCVPISNHLYFYWYRQILGQKVEFLVSFYNNEISEKSEIFDDQFSVERPDGSNFTLKIRSTKLEDSAMYFCASSGEGQGVDGYTFGSGTRLTVV.

This clone was seen once. This sequence joins TRBV7-9 and TRBJ2-5; no clear D gene. V was clipped by 2 bases and J by 0 bases, with 7 bases between them. Germline V gene sequence: CDR1 SEHNR, CDR2 FQNEAQ (reference sequence). The CDR3 is made up of 14 amino acids. CDR3 sequence reads: CASSLPGHQETQYF. CDR3 DNA: TGTGCCAGCAGCTTACCCGGTCACCAAGAGACCCAGTACTTC.

The table lists this clone with a count of one. For the CDR3, the DNA is TGCAGCGTTGAAGGGACAGGTGCTATTTATGGCTACACCTTC. Protein sequence: CSVEGTGAIYGYTF. This rearrangement joins TRBV29-1 to TRBJ1-2; TRBD1 matches 7 bases. CDR1 and CDR2 (germline): SQVTM, ANQGSEA. V shed 1 base, J shed 5 bases, and the junction held 7 bases outside the gene matches. This CDR3 has 14 residues.

Details on this clone: In the same sample, other DNA sequences code for this CDR3. Here the CDR3 reads CASSYQGAGGYTF. The CDR3 DNA reads TGTGCCAGCAGCTATCAGGGGGCCGGTGGCTACACCTTC. The chain is built from TRBV7-9 and TRBJ1-2, with 8 bases aligning to TRBD1. CDR3 length: 13 residues. J gave up 7 bases and V 4 bases, and 5 bases lay outside the gene matches. From germline, CDR1 is SEHNR and CDR2 FQNEAQ (reference sequence).

As concerns this clone: Other DNA sequences in the sample encode the same CDR3. The chain carries TRBV20-1 and TRBJ1-1; D is undetermined. The germline CDR1 and CDR2 sequences are DFQATT and SNEGSKA (reference sequence). The V end lost 1 base, the J end lost 2 bases, and 2 bases lay between the germline ends. The CDR3 totals 11 residues. CDR3 loop: CSARGNTEAFF. CDR3 DNA sequence: TGCAGTGCTAGAGGAAACACTGAAGCTTTCTTT.

The rearrangement uses TRBV11-2 and TRBJ2-7; 8 bases line up with TRBD1. Germline CDR1 SGHAT, CDR2 FQNNGV. The CDR3 spans 15 residues. The ends lost 6 bases at V and 7 bases at J; junction bases unmatched: 14. CDR3 DNA: TGTGCCAGCAGTTCTCCGGAGACAGGGGTTGGGGAGCAGTACTTC. Encoded protein: CASSSPETGVGEQYF.

In DNA form, the CDR3 reads TGTGCCAGCTCACTTAGGACAGGGCAAGAGACCCAGTACTTC. Protein sequence: CASSLRTGQETQYF. The chain carries TRBV18 and TRBJ2-5, with TRBD1 matching over 8 bases. Looked up from germline, CDR1 is KGHSH and CDR2 is LQKENI. Losses at the gene ends were 4 bases for V and 2 bases for J; bases not matched to a gene: 3. This CDR3 region has 14 residues.

This clone occurred a few times. V is TRBV29-1 and J is TRBJ2-7; D not certain. Germline V lookup: CDR1 SQVTM, CDR2 ANQGSEA. The CDR3 runs to 12 residues. Deletions cut 5 bases from V and 0 bases from J, with 8 bases between. In nucleotides, the CDR3 is TGCAGCGTTTCGGGCTTCTCCTACGAGCAGTACTTC. Translating it yields CSVSGFSYEQYF.